The source of this T cell receptor (beta chain) is a study of T cells in women clearing cervical HPV infection. Study-wide context: Case blood drawn at lesion detection; control blood after infection cleared. Cases' blood sampling followed lesion detection by median about 150 days (90 to 200).

Study results and caveats: T-cell numbers per sample were unknown and may explain richness differences.

MY09/MY11 PCR detected cervical HPV DNA; dot-blot assigned genotypes. Method: immunoSEQ multiplex PCR; TCRdb's copy keeps in-frame clones and lacks some. The sample table sets out approximately 30,000 clones. The CDR3 has 16 residues. The V segment lost 4 bases and the J segment 6 bases; nucleotides outside the gene matches: 10. CDR1 and CDR2 from the germline V gene are SGHRS and YFSETQ. In the case of this clone: The antigen is undetermined. Sequencing ends 3 residues short of the CDR3 end; the germline J gene provides the rest.

Sequences were obtained from blood buffy coat. This sequence was found in a woman between 18 and 70 years old with a cervical HPV16 infection that either progressed to CIN3+ or cleared (not recorded which). V is TRBV5-1 and J is TRBJ2-5; 12 positions match TRBD1. This CDR3 is CASSPGTGGAKKTQYF. Partial CDR3 DNA: TGCGCCAGCAGCCCAGGGACAGGGGGCGCTAAGAAGACC.